These 8 T cell receptor beta chains came from one sample sequenced in a study of blood T cell repertoires in COVID-19. The data were produced by immunoSEQ multiplex PCR, yet TCRdb's version contains in-frame clones alone and is incomplete. The sample lists over 110,000 clones; roughly 84% were seen once. Sequenced input: PBMCs or T cells enriched from blood (not recorded which). The receptors originated from a man between 45 and 60 years old in a cohort exposed to, infected with or recovered from COVID-19 (not recorded which).

This clone has just a few counts. This rearrangement joins TRBV10-2 to TRBJ1-2; D call uncertain. V was pared by 3 bases and J by 2 bases, with 13 bases between. The CDR3 consists of 15 residues. CDR1 is WSHSY and CDR2 is SAAADI in the germline V gene. CDR3 nucleotide sequence: TGCGCCAGCAGTGAAACGCACAGTGGCAACTATGGCTACACCTTC. Protein sequence: CASSETHSGNYGYTF.

This chain uses TRBV30 with TRBJ1-2, with 12 bases that match TRBD1. The germline CDR1 and CDR2 sequences are GTSNPN and SVGIG (reference sequence). J gave up 3 bases and V 2 bases, and 10 bases lay outside the gene matches. This CDR3 comprises 17 residues. This chain's CDR3 is CAWSPGTGGHSHYGYTF. The CDR3 DNA reads TGTGCCTGGAGTCCAGGGACAGGGGGCCACTCACACTATGGCTACACCTTC.

J is TRBJ2-3 and V is TRBV6-6; possibly TRBD1 for D (6 bases). From germline, CDR1 is MNHNY and CDR2 SVGAGI (reference sequence). The V gene lost 8 bases and the J gene lost 0 bases, with 6 bases spanning the gap. The CDR3 totals 12 residues. Here the CDR3 DNA reads TGTGCCAGCGGGGGCAGCACAGATACGCAGTATTTT. Translated: CASGGSTDTQYF.

This chain joins TRBV12-3 or TRBV12-4 and TRBJ1-2, with 8 bases matching TRBD1. The CDR3 consists of 12 residues. V trimming: 6 bases; J trimming: 8 bases; junction bases outside the gene matches: 5. The CDR3 is CASSKQGEGYTF. The CDR3 DNA sequence: TGTGCCAGCAGCAAACAGGGGGAGGGCTACACCTTC.

This clone occurred once. The CDR3 DNA reads as TGTGCCAGCAGTTTAGGCACCTACACTGAAGCTTTCTTT. This sequence encodes CASSLGTYTEAFF. This chain connects TRBV28 to TRBJ1-1; no firm D call. The length of the CDR3 is 13 residues. Germline loops: CDR1 MDHEN, CDR2 SYDVKM. Trimming pared 2 bases from V and 3 bases from J, leaving 7 bases between.

The chain is built from TRBV6-5 and TRBJ2-3; D is unresolved. This CDR3 region has 14 residues. Germline values: CDR1 MNHEY, CDR2 SVGAGI. Deletions cut 7 bases from V and 2 bases from J, with 13 bases between. In DNA form, the CDR3 reads TGTGCCAGCAAACCCGAACTGTTCACAGATACGCAGTATTTT. This encodes CASKPELFTDTQYF.

Here the CDR3 reads CASSLAPGTDTQYF. The CDR3, as DNA: TGCGCCAGCAGCTTGGCACCGGGCACAGATACGCAGTATTTT. The chain joins TRBV5-1 to TRBJ2-3; the D is unclear. Germline CDR1 SGHRS, CDR2 YFSETQ. This CDR3 has 14 residues. V lost 0 bases, J lost 1 base, and 6 bases lay in between.

Only one count was recorded for this clone. The chain has TRBV7-8 and TRBJ1-2; D remains ambiguous. Germline loops: CDR1 SGHVS, CDR2 FQNEAQ. There are 14 residues in the CDR3. Between the trimmed V and J ends, which lost 5 bases and 1 base, there was a span of 11 bases. CDR3 sequence reads: CASSLGLINYGYTF. The CDR3 region has the DNA TGTGCCAGCAGCCTAGGACTGATTAACTATGGCTACACCTTC.